This T cell receptor (beta chain) derives from a study of shared clonotypes between healthy human individuals. Whole-study context: Each donor had three CD4 naive, three CD4 memory, two CD8 naive and one CD8 memory plate.

The protocol was immunoSEQ multiplex PCR, while the TCRdb copy is restricted to in-frame clones and leaves out a portion. The sample carries hundreds of thousands of clones, 60% to 75% recorded once. The table lists this clone with a few counts. Donors, without exception, were Caucasian adults residing in Nashville, Tennessee. Germline V gene lookup returns CDR1 SQVTM and CDR2 ANQGSEA. This CDR3 has 14 amino acids. V gave up 5 bases and J gave up 2 bases; unmatched junction bases: 4. Sequenced: memory CD4+ T cells sorted from blood. Subset specified: CD45RA-negative fraction. The chain joins TRBV29-1 to TRBJ2-1; 9 nucleotides align to TRBD1. This sequence was found in a woman aged 30 to 39 in good health. The CDR3 DNA reads TGCAGCGTTAAGGACAGGGGTGCCTACAATGAGCAGTTCTTC. Translation: CSVKDRGAYNEQFF.